The 7 T cell receptor beta chains below all came from one sample that was sequenced in a study of response to subunit inactivated influenza vaccine. MiXCR was run by TCRdb on the RT-PCR reads, yielding one entry per CDR3 protein. The table has hundreds of thousands of distinct CDR3 sequences, around a sixth seen once. Here the sequenced sample was PBMCs from blood, taken roughly 5 days after vaccination. The receptors stem from a man aged 45-60 years who received an inactivated influenza vaccine.

This clonotype was seen only a few times. The rearrangement links TRBV7-9 to TRBJ1-2, with D tentatively TRBD1 (6 bases). From germline, CDR1 is SEHNR and CDR2 FQNEAQ (reference sequence). This CDR3 has 13 amino acids. The V end lost 1 base, the J end lost 6 bases, and 9 bases lay between the germline ends. CDR3 in DNA: TGTGCCAGCAGCTTAGGCGAGGGGGATGGCTACACCTTC. Encoded protein: CASSLGEGDGYTF.

In this sample, this clonotype turned up many times. This chain links TRBV29-1 with TRBJ2-1, with 8 bases identical to TRBD1. This CDR3 spans 14 amino acids. V lost 6 bases, J lost 0 bases, and 4 bases stayed unmatched. Germline CDR1 and CDR2: SQVTM and ANQGSEA. CDR3 coding DNA: TGCAGCGTCTGGGGACAGGTCTCCTACAATGAGCAGTTCTTC. It codes for CSVWGQVSYNEQFF.

This clonotype was seen more than once but under ten times. The chain carries TRBV10-3 and TRBJ2-7; D might be TRBD1 (6 bases). The ends were cut back, 6 bases at V and 3 bases at J, with 15 bases in the middle. The CDR3 consists of 14 residues. Germline-derived CDR1 and CDR2 are ENHRY and SYGVKD. The CDR3 DNA is TGTGCCATCAGGGGACAAGGGAGTCTCTACGAGCAGTACTTC. Protein sequence: CAIRGQGSLYEQYF.

This clonotype was seen only a few times. The chain couples TRBV20-1 to TRBJ1-1; D perhaps matches TRBD1 (6 bases). V lost 6 bases, J lost 6 bases, and 26 bases lay in between. The germline CDR1 and CDR2 sequences are DFQATT and SNEGSKA (reference sequence). This CDR3 has 16 amino acids. CDR3 region: CSAPGGAGRGSAEAFF. The CDR3 DNA reads as TGCAGTGCCCCCGGGGGCGCGGGCCGGGGGAGCGCTGAAGCTTTCTTT.

This clonotype was observed a few times. The chain uses TRBV7-2 and TRBJ2-1; TRBD1 matches at 8 bases. The CDR3 contains 13 residues. V gave up 4 bases and J gave up 9 bases; unmatched junction bases: 5. CDR1 is SGHTA and CDR2 is FQGNSA in the germline V gene. The CDR3 nucleotides are TGTGCCAGCAGCTCTGGGACAGGACCTGAGCAGTTCTTC. Encoded protein: CASSSGTGPEQFF.

This chain uses TRBV18 with TRBJ2-3; 7 positions match TRBD2. The CDR3 is 14 residues long. Trimming at V came to 3 bases and at J to 8 bases, leaving 8 bases not matched to a gene. Germline lookup yields CDR1 KGHSH and CDR2 LQKENI. This chain's CDR3 is CASSPRDYGATQYF. The CDR3 coding sequence is TGTGCCAGCTCACCCCGGGACTACGGGGCTACGCAGTATTTT.

The gene calls are TRBV28 and TRBJ2-5; D ambiguous. The CDR3 consists of 15 residues. Germline CDR1 MDHEN, CDR2 SYDVKM. Trimming stripped 6 bases from V and 5 bases from J, with 19 bases between. As DNA, the CDR3 is TGTGCCAGCAGAGCTCCGAGCGAAATGAGGGAGACCCAGTACTTC. Translating it yields CASRAPSEMRETQYF.